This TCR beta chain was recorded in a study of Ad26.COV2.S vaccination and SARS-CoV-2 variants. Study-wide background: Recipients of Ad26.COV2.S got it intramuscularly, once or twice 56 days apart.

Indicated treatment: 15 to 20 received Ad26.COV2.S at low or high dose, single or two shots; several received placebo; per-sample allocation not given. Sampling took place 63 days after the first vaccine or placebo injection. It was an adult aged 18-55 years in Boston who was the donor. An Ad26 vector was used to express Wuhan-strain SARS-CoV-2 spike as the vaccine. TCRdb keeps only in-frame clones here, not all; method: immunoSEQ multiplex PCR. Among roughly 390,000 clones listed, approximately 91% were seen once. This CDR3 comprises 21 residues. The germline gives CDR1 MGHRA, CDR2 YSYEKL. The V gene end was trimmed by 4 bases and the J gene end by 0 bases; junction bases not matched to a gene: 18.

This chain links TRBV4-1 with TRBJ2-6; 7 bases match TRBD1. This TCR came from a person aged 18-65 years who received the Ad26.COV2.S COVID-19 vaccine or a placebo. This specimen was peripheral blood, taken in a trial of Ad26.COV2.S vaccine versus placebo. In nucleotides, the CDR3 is TGCGCCAGCAGCCCTCAAAAACCACTACAGGGGCCCCTCTCTGGGGCCAACGTCCTGACTTTC. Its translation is CASSPQKPLQGPLSGANVLTF.